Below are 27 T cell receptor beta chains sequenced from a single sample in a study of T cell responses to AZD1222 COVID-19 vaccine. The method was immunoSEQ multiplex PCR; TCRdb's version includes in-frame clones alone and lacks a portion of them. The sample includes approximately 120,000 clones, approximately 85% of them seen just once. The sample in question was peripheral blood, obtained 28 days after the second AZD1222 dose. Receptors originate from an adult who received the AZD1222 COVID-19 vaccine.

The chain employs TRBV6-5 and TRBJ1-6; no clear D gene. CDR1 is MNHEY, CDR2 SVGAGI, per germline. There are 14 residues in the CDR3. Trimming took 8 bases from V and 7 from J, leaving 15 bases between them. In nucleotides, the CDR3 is TGTGCCAGCGACTCCCCAGGTCGGAATTCACCCCTCCACTTT. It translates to CASDSPGRNSPLHF.

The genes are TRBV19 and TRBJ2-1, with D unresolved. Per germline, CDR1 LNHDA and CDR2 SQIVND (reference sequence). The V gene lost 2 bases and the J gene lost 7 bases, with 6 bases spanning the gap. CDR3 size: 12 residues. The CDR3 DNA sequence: TGTGCCAGTAGTATATCCTGGAATGAGCAGTTCTTC. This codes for CASSISWNEQFF.

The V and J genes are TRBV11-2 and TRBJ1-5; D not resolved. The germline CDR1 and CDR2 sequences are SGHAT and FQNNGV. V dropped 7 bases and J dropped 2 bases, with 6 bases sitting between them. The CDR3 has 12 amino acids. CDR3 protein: CASNDGNQPQHF. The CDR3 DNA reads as TGTGCCAGCAACGACGGCAATCAGCCCCAGCATTTT.

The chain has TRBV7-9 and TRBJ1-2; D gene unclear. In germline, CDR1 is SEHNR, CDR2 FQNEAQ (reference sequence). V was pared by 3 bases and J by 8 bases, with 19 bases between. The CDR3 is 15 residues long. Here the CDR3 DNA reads TGTGCCAGCAGCTTGGGTGACGGAGGGATTGGGGGCTACACCTTC. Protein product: CASSLGDGGIGGYTF.

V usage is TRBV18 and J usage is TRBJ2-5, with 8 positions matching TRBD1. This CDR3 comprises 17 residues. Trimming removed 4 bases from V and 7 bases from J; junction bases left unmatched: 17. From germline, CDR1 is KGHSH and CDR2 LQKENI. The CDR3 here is CASSQTGRGQGLGTQYF. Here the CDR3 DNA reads TGTGCCAGCTCACAGACGGGTCGCGGACAGGGATTGGGGACCCAGTACTTC.

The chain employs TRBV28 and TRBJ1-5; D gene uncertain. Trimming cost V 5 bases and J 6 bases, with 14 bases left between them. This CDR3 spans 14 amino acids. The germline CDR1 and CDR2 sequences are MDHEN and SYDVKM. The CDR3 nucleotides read TGTGCCAGCAGTGGACCATCATTGGGTCAGCCCCAGCATTTT. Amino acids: CASSGPSLGQPQHF.

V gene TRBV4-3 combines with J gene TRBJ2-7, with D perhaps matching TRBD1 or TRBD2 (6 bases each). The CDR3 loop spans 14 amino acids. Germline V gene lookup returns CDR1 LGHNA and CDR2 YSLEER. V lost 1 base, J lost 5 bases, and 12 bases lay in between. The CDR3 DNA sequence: TGCGCCAGCAGCCAAGGGCTGGGGGGCGACGAGCAGTACTTC. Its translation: CASSQGLGGDEQYF.

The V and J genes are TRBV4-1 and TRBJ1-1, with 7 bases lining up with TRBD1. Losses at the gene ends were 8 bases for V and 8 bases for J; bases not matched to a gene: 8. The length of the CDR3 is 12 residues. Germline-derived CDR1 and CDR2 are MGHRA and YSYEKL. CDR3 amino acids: CASEGAGQEAFF. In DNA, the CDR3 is TGCGCCAGCGAGGGGGCGGGGCAGGAAGCTTTCTTT.

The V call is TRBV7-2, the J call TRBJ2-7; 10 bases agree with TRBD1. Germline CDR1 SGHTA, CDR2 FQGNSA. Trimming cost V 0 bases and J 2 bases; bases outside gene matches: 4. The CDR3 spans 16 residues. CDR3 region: CASSLATGQGTYEQYF. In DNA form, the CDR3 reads TGTGCCAGCAGCTTAGCTACGGGACAGGGGACCTACGAGCAGTACTTC.

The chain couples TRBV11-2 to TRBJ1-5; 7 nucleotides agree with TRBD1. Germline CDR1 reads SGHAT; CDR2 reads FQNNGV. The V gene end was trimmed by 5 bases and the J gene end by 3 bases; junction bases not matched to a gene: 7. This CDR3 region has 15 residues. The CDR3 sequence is CASSKTGQLNQPQHF. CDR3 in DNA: TGTGCCAGCAGCAAAACGGGACAGCTCAATCAGCCCCAGCATTTT.

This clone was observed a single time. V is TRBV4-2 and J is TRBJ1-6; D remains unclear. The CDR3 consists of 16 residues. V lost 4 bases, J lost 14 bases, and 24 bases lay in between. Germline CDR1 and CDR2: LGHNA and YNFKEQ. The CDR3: CASSRSERQSPVTLHF. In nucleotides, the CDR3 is TGTGCCAGCAGCCGCTCTGAGCGGCAGAGCCCGGTAACCCTCCACTTT.

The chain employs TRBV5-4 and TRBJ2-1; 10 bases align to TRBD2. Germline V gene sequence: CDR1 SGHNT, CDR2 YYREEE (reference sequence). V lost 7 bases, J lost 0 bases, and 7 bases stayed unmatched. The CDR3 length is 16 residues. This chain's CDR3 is CASVAGGYSSYNEQFF. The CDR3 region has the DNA TGTGCCAGCGTAGCGGGGGGATACAGCTCCTACAATGAGCAGTTCTTC.

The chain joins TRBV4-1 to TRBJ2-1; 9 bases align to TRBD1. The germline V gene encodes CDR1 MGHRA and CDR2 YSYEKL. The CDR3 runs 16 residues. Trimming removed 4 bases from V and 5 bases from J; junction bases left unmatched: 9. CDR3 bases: TGCGCCAGCAGCCCGGTTGAGGGACAGGGCAACAATGAGCAGTTCTTC. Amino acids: CASSPVEGQGNNEQFF.

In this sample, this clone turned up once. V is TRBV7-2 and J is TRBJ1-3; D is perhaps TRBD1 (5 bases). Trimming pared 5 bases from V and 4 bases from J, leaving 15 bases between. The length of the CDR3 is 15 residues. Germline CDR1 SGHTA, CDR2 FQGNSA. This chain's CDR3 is CASSASWGNGNTIYF. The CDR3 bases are TGTGCCAGCAGCGCCTCCTGGGGGAACGGAAACACCATATATTTT. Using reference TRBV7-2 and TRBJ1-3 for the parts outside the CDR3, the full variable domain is GAGVSQSPSNKVTEKGKDVELRCDPISGHTALYWYRQSLGQGLEFLIYFQGNSAPDKSGLPSDRFSAERTGGSVSTLTIQRTQQEDSAVYLCASSASWGNGNTIYFGEGSWLTVV.

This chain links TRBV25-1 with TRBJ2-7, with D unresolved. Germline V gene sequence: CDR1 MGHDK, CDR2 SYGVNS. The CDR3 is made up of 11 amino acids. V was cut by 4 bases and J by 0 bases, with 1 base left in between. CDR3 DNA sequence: TGTGCCAGCAGTGTCTCCTACGAGCAGTACTTC. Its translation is CASSVSYEQYF.

This chain's CDR3 is CSVAQGETQYF. The CDR3 bases are TGCAGCGTTGCACAGGGGGAGACCCAGTACTTC. The V and J genes are TRBV29-1 and TRBJ2-5, with 7 bases aligning to TRBD1. Germline assignment: CDR1 SQVTM and CDR2 ANQGSEA. The V and J ends lost 4 bases and 5 bases, in that order; junction bases with no gene match: 1. The CDR3 has 11 residues.

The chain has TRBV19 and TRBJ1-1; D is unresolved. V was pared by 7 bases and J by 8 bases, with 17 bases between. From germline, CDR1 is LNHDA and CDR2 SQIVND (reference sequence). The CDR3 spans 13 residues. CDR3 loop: CASTHPRRFEAFF. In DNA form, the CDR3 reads TGTGCCAGTACCCATCCCCGGCGGTTCGAAGCTTTCTTT.

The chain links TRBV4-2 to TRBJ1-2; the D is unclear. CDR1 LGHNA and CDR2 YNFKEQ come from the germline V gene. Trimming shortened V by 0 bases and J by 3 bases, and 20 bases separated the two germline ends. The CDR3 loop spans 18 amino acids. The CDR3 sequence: CASSQEQTGSLLDYGYTF. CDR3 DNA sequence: TGTGCCAGCAGCCAAGAACAAACCGGGAGCCTGCTAGACTATGGCTACACCTTC.

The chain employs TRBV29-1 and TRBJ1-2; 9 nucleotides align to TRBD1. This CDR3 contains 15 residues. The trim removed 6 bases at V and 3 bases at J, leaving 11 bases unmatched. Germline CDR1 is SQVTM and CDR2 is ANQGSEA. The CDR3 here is CSVEGQGSFYYGYTF. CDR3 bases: TGCAGCGTGGAGGGACAGGGTAGCTTCTACTATGGCTACACCTTC.

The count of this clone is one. CDR3 region: CASSLRGAVSRPLHF. DNA for the CDR3: TGTGCCAGCAGCTTGAGGGGCGCCGTTTCAAGGCCCCTCCACTTT. J is TRBJ1-6 and V is TRBV5-8, with TRBD1 as a possible D gene (5 bases). The CDR3 has 15 residues. With 1 base removed from V and 13 bases from J, the gap between germline ends came to 18 bases. Germline CDR1 reads SGHTS; CDR2 reads YDEGEE.

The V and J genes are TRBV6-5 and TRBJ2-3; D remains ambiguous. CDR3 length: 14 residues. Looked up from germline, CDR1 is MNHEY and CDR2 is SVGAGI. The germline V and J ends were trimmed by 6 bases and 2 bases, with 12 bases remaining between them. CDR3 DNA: TGTGCCAGCAGAACCCCGGGCCTCACAGATACGCAGTATTTT. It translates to CASRTPGLTDTQYF.

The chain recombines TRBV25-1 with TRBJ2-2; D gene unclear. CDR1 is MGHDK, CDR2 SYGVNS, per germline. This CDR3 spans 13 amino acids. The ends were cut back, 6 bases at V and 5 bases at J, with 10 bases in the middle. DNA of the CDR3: TGTGCCAGCAGGGGAATGAAGACCGGGGAGCTGTTTTTT. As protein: CASRGMKTGELFF.

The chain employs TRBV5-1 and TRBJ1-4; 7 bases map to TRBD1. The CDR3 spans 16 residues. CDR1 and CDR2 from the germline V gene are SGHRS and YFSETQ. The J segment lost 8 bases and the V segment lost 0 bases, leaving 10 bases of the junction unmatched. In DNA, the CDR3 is TGCGCCAGCAGCTTGGGCTCGGGGCCGACAGGGGAAAAACTGTTTTTT. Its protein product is CASSLGSGPTGEKLFF. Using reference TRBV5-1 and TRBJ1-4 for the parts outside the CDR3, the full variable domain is KAGVTQTPRYLIKTRGQQVTLSCSPISGHRSVSWYQQTPGQGLQFLFEYFSETQRNKGNFPGRFSGRQFSNSRSEMNVSTLELGDSALYLCASSLGSGPTGEKLFFGSGTQLSVL.

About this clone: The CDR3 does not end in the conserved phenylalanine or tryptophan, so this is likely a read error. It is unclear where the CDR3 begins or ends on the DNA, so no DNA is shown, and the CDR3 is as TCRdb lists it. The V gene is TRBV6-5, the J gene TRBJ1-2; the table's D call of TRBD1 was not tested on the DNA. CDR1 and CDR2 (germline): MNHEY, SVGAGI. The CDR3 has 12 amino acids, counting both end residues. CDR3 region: CASSSLGGSLRV.

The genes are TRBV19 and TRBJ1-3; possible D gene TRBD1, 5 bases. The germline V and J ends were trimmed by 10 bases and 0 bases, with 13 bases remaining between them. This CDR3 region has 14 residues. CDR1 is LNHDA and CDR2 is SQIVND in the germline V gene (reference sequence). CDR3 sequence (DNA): TGTGCCACCTGGGGGGAGATCTCTGGAAACACCATATATTTT. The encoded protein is CATWGEISGNTIYF. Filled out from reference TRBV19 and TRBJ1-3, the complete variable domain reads DGGITQSPKYLFRKEGQNVTLSCEQNLNHDAMYWYRQDPGQGLRLIYYSQIVNDFQKGDIAEGYSVSREKKESFPLTVTSAQKNPTAFYLCATWGEISGNTIYFGEGSWLTVV.

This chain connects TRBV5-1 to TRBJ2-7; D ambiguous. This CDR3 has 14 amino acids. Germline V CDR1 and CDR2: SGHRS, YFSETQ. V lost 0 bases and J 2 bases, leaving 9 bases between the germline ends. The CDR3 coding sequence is TGCGCCAGCAGCTTGGAGGCAGTACCCTACGAGCAGTACTTC. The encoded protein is CASSLEAVPYEQYF.

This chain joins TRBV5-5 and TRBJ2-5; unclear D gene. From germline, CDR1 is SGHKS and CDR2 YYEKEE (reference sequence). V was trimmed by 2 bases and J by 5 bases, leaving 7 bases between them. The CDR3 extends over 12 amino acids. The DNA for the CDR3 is TGTGCCAGCAGCTTTGCCGGGGAGACCCAGTACTTC. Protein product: CASSFAGETQYF.